Each of the 8 T cell receptor beta chains below was sequenced from the same sample in a study of shared clonotypes between healthy human individuals. Assay: immunoSEQ multiplex PCR; the TCRdb copy retains only in-frame clones and omits some. The table shows 2 million to 3 million clones, with 90% to 95% occurring only once. The source material was naive CD4+ T cells from PBMCs. Specified subset: CD45RA+ positively selected. The receptor set was obtained from a young man in good health. Some clones in this sample may be carry-over from other donors' samples.

The rearrangement uses TRBV5-1 and TRBJ2-3; D is unclear. This CDR3 region has 13 residues. Trimming shortened V by 7 bases and J by 0 bases, and 9 bases separated the two germline ends. Germline V gene lookup returns CDR1 SGHRS and CDR2 YFSETQ. CDR3 sequence: CASRKDSTDTQYF. CDR3 sequence (DNA): TGCGCCAGCCGGAAAGACAGCACAGATACGCAGTATTTT.

The rearrangement uses TRBV6-1 and TRBJ1-5; D is unresolved. The germline V gene has CDR1 MNHNS and CDR2 SASEGT. The CDR3 is 16 amino acids. Trimming took off 1 base at V and 0 bases at J, with 10 bases between the two ends. CDR3 bases: TGTGCCAGCAGTGAAGGGGCAGGTTATAGCAATCAGCCCCAGCATTTT. Translating gives CASSEGAGYSNQPQHF.

The chain has TRBV7-7 and TRBJ2-2, with D tentatively TRBD1 (5 bases). V lost 4 bases and J 4 bases, leaving 16 bases between the germline ends. Per the germline V gene, CDR1 is SSHAT and CDR2 is FNYEAQ (reference sequence). The CDR3 sequence is 16 residues long. CDR3 region: CASSSRTSPLTGELFF. The CDR3 DNA reads TGTGCCAGCAGCTCCAGGACATCTCCCCTCACCGGGGAGCTGTTTTTT. Full variable domain (rest looked up from reference TRBV7-7 and TRBJ2-2): GAGVSQSPRYKVTKRGQDVTLRCDPISSHATLYWYQQALGQGPEFLTYFNYEAQPDKSGLPSDRFSAERPEGSISTLTIQRTEQRDSAMYRCASSSRTSPLTGELFFGEGSRLTVL.

V and J are TRBV19 and TRBJ2-1; TRBD1 or TRBD2 may be the D gene (6 bases each). The length of the CDR3 is 18 residues. V was clipped by 7 bases and J by 0 bases, with 22 bases between them. Germline assignment: CDR1 LNHDA and CDR2 SQIVND (reference sequence). The CDR3, as DNA: TGTGCCAGTAACTCAAATTGGGGGGCCCAGAGCTCCTACAATGAGCAGTTCTTC. Its translation: CASNSNWGAQSSYNEQFF.

The V and J genes are TRBV5-6 and TRBJ2-3, with 9 nucleotides matching TRBD2. The CDR3 extends over 18 amino acids. Germline-derived CDR1 and CDR2 are SGHDT and YYEEEE. The trim removed 0 bases at V and 0 bases at J, leaving 8 bases unmatched. The CDR3 loop reads CASSLAGRLAESTDTQYF. The CDR3 DNA reads as TGTGCCAGCAGCTTGGCCGGGAGACTAGCGGAGAGCACAGATACGCAGTATTTT.

The rearrangement joins TRBV5-6 to TRBJ2-2, with 8 bases that match TRBD1. CDR3 size: 15 residues. CDR1 is SGHDT and CDR2 is YYEEEE in the germline V gene. V shed 4 bases and J 3 bases; nucleotides not matched to a gene: 5. CDR3 residues: CASSQGTGYTGELFF. The DNA of the CDR3 is TGTGCCAGCAGCCAAGGGACAGGATACACCGGGGAGCTGTTTTTT.

The chain uses TRBV5-1 and TRBJ1-2; no clear D. CDR1 and CDR2 from the germline V gene are SGHRS and YFSETQ. V lost 0 bases and J 7 bases, leaving 13 bases between the germline ends. The CDR3 consists of 14 residues. CDR3 protein: CASSLEASRSGYTF. The CDR3 coding sequence is TGCGCCAGCAGCTTGGAAGCCAGTCGAAGTGGCTACACCTTC.

The V and J genes are TRBV9 and TRBJ2-3; 9 nucleotides align to TRBD2. Germline lookup yields CDR1 SGDLS and CDR2 YYNGEE. The CDR3 extends over 16 amino acids. Unmatched junction bases numbered 4, after V lost 0 bases and J lost 2 bases. The CDR3 DNA is TGTGCCAGCAGCGTAGTTAGCGGGAGTATCACAGATACGCAGTATTTT. Its protein product is CASSVVSGSITDTQYF. Looking up the rest from reference TRBV9 and TRBJ2-3 gives the full variable domain: DSGVTQTPKHLITATGQRVTLRCSPRSGDLSVYWYQQSLDQGLQFLIQYYNGEERAKGNILERFSAQQFPDLHSELNLSSLELGDSALYFCASSVVSGSITDTQYFGPGTRLTVL.